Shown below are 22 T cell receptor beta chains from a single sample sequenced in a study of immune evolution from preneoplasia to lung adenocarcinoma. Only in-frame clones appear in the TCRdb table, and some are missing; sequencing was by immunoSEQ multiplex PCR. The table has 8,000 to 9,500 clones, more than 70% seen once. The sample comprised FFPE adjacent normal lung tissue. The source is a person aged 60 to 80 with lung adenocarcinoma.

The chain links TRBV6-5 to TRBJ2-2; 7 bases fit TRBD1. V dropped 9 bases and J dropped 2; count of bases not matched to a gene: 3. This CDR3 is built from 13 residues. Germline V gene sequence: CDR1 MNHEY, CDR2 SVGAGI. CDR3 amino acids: CASRDSNTGELFF. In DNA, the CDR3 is TGTGCCAGTAGGGACAGTAACACCGGGGAGCTGTTTTTT.

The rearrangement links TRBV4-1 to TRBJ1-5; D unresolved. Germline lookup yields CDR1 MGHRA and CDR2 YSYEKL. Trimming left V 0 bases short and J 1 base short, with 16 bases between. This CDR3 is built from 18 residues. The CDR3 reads CASSQEVGRTESNQPQHF. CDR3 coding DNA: TGCGCCAGCAGCCAAGAAGTTGGCAGAACTGAAAGCAATCAGCCCCAGCATTTT.

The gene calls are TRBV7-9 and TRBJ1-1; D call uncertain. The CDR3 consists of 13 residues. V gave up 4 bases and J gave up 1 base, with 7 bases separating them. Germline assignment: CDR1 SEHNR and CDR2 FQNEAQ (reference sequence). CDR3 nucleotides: TGTGCCAGCAGCTCGGGATCGAACACTGAAGCTTTCTTT. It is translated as CASSSGSNTEAFF.

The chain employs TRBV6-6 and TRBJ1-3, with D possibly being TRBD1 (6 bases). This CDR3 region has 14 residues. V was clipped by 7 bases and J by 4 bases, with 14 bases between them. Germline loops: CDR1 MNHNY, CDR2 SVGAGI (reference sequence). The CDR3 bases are TGTGCCAGCAAAGCCGTCAGGGGAGGAAACACCATATATTTT. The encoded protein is CASKAVRGGNTIYF.

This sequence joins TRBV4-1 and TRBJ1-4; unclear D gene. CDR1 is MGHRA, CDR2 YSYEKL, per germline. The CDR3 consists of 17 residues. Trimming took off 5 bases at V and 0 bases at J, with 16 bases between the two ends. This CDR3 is CASSIPLGFATNEKLFF. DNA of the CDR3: TGCGCCAGCAGCATCCCACTGGGTTTTGCAACTAATGAAAAACTGTTTTTT.

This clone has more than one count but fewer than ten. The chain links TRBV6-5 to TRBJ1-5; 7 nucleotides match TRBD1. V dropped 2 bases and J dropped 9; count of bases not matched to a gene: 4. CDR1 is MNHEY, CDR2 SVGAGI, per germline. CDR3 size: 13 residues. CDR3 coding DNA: TGTGCCAGCAGTTACAACAGGGGTTCGCCCCAGCATTTT. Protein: CASSYNRGSPQHF.

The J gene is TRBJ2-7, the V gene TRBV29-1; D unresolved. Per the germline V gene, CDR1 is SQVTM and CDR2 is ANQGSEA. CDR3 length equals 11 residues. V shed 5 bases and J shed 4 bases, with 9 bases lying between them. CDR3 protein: CSVIMGYEQYF. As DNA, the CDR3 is TGCAGCGTTATTATGGGTTACGAGCAGTACTTC.

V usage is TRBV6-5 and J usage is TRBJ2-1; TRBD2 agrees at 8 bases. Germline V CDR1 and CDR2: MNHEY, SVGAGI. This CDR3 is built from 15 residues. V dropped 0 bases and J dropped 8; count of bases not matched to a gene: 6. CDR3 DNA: TGTGCCAGCAGTTACTCGGGGACTAGGGGCGATGAGCAGTTCTTC. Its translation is CASSYSGTRGDEQFF.

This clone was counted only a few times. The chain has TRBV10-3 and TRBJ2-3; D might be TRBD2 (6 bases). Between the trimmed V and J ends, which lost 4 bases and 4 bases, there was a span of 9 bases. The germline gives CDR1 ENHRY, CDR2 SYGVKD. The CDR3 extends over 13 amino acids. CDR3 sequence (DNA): TGTGCCATCAGTGGTGGCGGGGCAGATACGCAGTATTTT. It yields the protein CAISGGGADTQYF.

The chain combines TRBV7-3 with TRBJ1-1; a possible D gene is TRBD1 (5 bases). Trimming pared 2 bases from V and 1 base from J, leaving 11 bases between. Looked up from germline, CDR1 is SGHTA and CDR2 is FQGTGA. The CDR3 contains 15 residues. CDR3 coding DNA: TGTGCCAGCAGCTTAGGGCCGAGGGGGAACACTGAAGCTTTCTTT. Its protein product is CASSLGPRGNTEAFF.

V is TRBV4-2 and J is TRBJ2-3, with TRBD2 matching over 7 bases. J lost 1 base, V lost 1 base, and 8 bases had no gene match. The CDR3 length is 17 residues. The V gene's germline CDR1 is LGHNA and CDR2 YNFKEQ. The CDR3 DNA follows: TGTGCCAGCAGCCAAGTGGCTCTGCGGGAGCGCACAGATACGCAGTATTTT. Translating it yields CASSQVALRERTDTQYF.

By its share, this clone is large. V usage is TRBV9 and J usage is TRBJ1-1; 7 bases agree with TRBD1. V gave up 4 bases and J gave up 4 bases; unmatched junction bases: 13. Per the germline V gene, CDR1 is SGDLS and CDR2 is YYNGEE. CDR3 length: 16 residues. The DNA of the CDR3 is TGTGCCAGCAGCCCGCGGGCGCCGGGACAGCTCACTGAAGCTTTCTTT. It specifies CASSPRAPGQLTEAFF.

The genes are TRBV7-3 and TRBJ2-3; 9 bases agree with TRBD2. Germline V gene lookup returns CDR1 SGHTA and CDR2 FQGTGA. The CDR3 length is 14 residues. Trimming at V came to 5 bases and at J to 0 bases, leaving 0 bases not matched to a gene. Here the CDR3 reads CASSLAGSTDTQYF. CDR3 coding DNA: TGTGCCAGCAGCCTAGCGGGGAGCACAGATACGCAGTATTTT.

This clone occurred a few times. This CDR3 is CASSYGAGANYGYTF. Written as DNA, the CDR3 is TGTGCCAGCAGTTACGGGGCAGGGGCGAACTATGGCTACACCTTC. The chain is built from TRBV6-5 and TRBJ1-2, with a possible D match to TRBD1 (6 bases). The V and J ends lost 2 bases and 2 bases respectively, with 12 bases between them. Germline assignment: CDR1 MNHEY and CDR2 SVGAGI. This CDR3 is built from 15 residues.

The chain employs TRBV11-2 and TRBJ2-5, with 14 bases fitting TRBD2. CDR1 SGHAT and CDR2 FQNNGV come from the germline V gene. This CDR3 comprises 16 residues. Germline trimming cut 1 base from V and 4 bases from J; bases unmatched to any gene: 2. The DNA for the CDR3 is TGTGCCAGCAGCTTAGCCGGACTAGCGGGGGGAGAGACCCAGTACTTC. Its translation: CASSLAGLAGGETQYF.

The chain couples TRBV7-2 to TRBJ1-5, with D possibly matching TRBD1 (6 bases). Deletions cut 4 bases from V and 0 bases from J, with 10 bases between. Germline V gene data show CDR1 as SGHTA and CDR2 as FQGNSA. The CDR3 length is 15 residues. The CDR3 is CASSSQGISNQPQHF. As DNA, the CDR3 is TGTGCCAGCAGCTCGCAGGGGATTAGCAATCAGCCCCAGCATTTT.

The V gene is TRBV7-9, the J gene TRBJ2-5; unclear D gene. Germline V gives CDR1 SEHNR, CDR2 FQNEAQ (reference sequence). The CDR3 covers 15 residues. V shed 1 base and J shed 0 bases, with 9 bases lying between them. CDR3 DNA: TGTGCCAGCAGCTTAGGCGTGGGTGACCAAGAGACCCAGTACTTC. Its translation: CASSLGVGDQETQYF. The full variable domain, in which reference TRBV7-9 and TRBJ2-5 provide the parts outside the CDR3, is DTGVSQNPRHKITKRGQNVTFRCDPISEHNRLYWYRQTLGQGPEFLTYFQNEAQLEKSRLLSDRFSAERPKGSFSTLEIQRTEQGDSAMYLCASSLGVGDQETQYFGPGTRLLVL.

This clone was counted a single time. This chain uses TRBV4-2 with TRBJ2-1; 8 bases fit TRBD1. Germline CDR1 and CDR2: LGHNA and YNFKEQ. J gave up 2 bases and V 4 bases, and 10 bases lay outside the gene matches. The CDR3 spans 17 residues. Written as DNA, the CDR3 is TGTGCCAGCAGCCGCCCTACAGGGGGAACTACCTACAATGAGCAGTTCTTC. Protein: CASSRPTGGTTYNEQFF.

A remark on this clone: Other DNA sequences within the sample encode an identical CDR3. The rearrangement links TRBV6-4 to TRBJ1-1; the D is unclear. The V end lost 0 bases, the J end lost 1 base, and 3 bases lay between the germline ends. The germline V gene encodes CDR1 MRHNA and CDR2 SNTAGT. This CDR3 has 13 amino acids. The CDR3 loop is CASSDSENTEAFF. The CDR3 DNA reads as TGTGCCAGCAGTGACTCCGAGAACACTGAAGCTTTCTTT.

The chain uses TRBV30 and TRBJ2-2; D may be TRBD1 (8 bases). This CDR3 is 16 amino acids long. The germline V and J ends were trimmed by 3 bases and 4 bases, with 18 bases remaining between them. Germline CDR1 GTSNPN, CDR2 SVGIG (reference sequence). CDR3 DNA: TGTGCCTGGAGCGGACTAGGACAGGGCGGCACCGGGGAGCTGTTTTTT. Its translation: CAWSGLGQGGTGELFF.

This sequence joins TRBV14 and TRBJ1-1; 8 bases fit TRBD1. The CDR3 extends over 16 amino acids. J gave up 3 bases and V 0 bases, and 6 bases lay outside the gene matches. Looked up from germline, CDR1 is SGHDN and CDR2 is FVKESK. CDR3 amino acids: CASSQDPGQGDTEAFF. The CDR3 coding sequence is TGTGCCAGCAGCCAAGACCCCGGACAGGGAGACACTGAAGCTTTCTTT.

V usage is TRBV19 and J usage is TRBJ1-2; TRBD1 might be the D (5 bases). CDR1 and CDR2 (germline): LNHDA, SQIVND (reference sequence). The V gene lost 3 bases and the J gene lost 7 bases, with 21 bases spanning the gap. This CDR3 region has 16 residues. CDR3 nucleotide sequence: TGTGCCAGTAGTATCCAGGGTTTGAGAGCTATTATTGGCTACACCTTC. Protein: CASSIQGLRAIIGYTF. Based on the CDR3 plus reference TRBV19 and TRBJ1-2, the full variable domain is DGGITQSPKYLFRKEGQNVTLSCEQNLNHDAMYWYRQDPGQGLRLIYYSQIVNDFQKGDIAEGYSVSREKKESFPLTVTSAQKNPTAFYLCASSIQGLRAIIGYTFGSGTRLTVV.